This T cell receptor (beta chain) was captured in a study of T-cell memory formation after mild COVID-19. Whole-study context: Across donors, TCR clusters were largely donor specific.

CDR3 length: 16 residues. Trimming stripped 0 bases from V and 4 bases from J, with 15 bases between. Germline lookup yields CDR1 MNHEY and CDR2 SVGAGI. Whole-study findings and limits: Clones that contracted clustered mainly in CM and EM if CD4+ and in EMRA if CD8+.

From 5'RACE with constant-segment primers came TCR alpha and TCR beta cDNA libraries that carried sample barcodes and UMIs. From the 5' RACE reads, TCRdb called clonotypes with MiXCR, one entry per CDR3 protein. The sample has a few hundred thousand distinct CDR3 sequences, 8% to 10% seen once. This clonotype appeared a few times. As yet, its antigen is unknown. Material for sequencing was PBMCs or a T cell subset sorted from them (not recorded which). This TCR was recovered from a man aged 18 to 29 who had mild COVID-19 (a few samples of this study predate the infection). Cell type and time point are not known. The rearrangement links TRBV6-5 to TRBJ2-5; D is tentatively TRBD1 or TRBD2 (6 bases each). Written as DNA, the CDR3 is TGTGCCAGCAGTTACTCAATTAGGGGGGACCCAGAGACCCAGTACTTC. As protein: CASSYSIRGDPETQYF.